This TCR beta chain comes out of a study of T cells in localized non-small cell lung cancer. General study findings and limits: Researchers found a median approximately 53 of the top 100 tumor clones in adjacent lung. The study linked higher blood T cell density to longer overall survival. Uninvolved neighboring lung showed the greatest T cell clonality, exceeding tumor. Heterogeneity remains possible, as sequencing covered one tumor region only.

As concerns this clone: What it binds is not known.

The CDR3 covers 13 residues. Germline V gives CDR1 SEHNR, CDR2 FQNEAQ (reference sequence). V gave up 3 bases and J gave up 4 bases, with 10 bases separating them. Some clones are missing from TCRdb's copy, which holds only in-frame ones; the method was immunoSEQ multiplex PCR. The data show 25,000 to 35,000 clones, about 80% seen once. The receptor was derived from a male donor at least 60 years old with stage III squamous cell lung carcinoma. The chain combines TRBV7-9 with TRBJ2-7; no firm D call. The material sequenced was peripheral blood, taken before any cancer treatment. In nucleotides, the CDR3 is TGTGCCAGCAGCTTTAAGGAATTTTACGAGCAGTACTTC. Its protein product is CASSFKEFYEQYF.